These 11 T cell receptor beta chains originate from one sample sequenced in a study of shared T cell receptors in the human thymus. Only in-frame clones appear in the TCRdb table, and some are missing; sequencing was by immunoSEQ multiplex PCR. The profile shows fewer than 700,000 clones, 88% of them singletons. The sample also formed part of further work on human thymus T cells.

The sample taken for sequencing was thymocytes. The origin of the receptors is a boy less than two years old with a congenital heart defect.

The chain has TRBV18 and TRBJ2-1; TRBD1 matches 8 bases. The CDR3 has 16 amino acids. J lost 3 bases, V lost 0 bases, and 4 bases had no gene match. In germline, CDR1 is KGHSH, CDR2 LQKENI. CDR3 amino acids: CASSPPTGVVYNEQFF. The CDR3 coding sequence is TGTGCCAGCTCACCACCGACAGGGGTTGTCTACAATGAGCAGTTCTTC.

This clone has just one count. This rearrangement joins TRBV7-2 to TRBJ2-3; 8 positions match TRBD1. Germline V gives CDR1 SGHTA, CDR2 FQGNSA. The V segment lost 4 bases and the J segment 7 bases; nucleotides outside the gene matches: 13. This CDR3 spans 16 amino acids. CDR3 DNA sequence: TGTGCCAGCAGCTGGGAGACAGGGGCCCCATGGAATACGCAGTATTTT. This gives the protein CASSWETGAPWNTQYF.

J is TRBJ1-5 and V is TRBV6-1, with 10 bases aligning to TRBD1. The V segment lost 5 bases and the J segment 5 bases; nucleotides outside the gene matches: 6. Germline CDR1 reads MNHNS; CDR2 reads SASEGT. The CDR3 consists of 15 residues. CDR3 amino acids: CASSIMGQGHQPQHF. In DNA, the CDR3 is TGTGCCAGCAGTATTATGGGACAGGGGCATCAGCCCCAGCATTTT.

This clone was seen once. The CDR3 DNA reads as TGTGCCAGCAGTTCAGGGACTAGCGGGAGCCCAAGCGCCTACGAGCAGTACTTC. Its translation: CASSSGTSGSPSAYEQYF. The rearrangement links TRBV27 to TRBJ2-7; 14 nucleotides line up with TRBD2. Germline CDR1 MNHEY, CDR2 SMNVEV (reference sequence). Germline trimming cut 4 bases from V and 2 bases from J; bases unmatched to any gene: 10. This CDR3 region has 18 residues.

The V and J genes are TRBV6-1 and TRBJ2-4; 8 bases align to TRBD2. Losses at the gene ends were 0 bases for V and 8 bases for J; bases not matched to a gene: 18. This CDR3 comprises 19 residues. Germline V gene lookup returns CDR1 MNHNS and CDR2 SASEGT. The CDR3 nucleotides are TGTGCCAGCAGTGAAGCGTGGACGACTAGCGCTCTGGGGAGGGACATTCAGTACTTC. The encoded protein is CASSEAWTTSALGRDIQYF.

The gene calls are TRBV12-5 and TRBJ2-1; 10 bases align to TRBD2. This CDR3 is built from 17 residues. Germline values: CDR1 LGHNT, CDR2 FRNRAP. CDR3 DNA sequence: TGTGCCACCTACTCCAGTTCGGGGACTAGCGACCACAATGAGCAGTTCTTC. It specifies CATYSSSGTSDHNEQFF.

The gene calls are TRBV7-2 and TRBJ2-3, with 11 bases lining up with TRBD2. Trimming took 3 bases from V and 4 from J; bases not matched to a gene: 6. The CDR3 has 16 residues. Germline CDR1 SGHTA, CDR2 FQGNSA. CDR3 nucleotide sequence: TGTGCCAGCAGCTTGAAGACTAGCGGGATCTCAGATACGCAGTATTTT. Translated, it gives CASSLKTSGISDTQYF. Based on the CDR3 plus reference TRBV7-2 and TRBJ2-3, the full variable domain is GAGVSQSPSNKVTEKGKDVELRCDPISGHTALYWYRQSLGQGLEFLIYFQGNSAPDKSGLPSDRFSAERTGGSVSTLTIQRTQQEDSAVYLCASSLKTSGISDTQYFGPGTRLTVL.

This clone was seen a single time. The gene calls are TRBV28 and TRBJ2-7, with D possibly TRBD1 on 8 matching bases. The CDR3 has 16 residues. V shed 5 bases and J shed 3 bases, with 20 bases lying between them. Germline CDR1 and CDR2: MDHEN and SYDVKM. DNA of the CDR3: TGTGCCAGCAGTAAGTTAACAGGGGGGGTCGACTACGAGCAGTACTTC. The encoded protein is CASSKLTGGVDYEQYF.

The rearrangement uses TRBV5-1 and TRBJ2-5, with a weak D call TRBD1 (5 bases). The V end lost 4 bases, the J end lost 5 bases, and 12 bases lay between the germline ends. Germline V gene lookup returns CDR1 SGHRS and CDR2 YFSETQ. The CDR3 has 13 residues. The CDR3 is CASSPKGAETQYF. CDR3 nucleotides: TGCGCCAGCAGCCCCAAAGGGGCGGAGACCCAGTACTTC.

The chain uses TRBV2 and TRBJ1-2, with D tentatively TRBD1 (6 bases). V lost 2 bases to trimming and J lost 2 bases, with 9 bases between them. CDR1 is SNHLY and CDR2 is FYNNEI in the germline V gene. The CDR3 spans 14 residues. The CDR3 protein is CASSERGANYGYTF. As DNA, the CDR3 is TGTGCCAGCAGTGAACGGGGGGCCAACTATGGCTACACCTTC.

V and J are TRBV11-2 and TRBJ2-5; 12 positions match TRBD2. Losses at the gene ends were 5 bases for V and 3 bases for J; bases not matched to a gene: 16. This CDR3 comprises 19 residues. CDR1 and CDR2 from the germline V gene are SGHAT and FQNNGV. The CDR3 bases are TGTGCCAGCAGCAACAATCCTAGCGGGAGGGCCTTCAATGAAGAGACCCAGTACTTC. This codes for CASSNNPSGRAFNEETQYF. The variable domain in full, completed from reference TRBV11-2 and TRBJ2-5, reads EAGVAQSPRYKIIEKRQSVAFWCNPISGHATLYWYQQILGQGPKLLIQFQNNGVVDDSQLPKDRFSAERLKGVDSTLKIQPAKLEDSAVYLCASSNNPSGRAFNEETQYFGPGTRLLVL.